This T cell receptor beta chain originates from a study of T cells in Graves' hyperthyroidism and ophthalmopathy. Clinical symptoms, serum thyroxine and TRAb, thyroid ultrasound and orbital computed tomography were used for the diagnoses. Amplification of TCR beta CDR3 regions was performed using RNA transcripts as template. First-round RT-PCR with HTBI primers amplified the TCR CDR3 region. MiXCR, applied by TCRdb to the multiplex PCR reads, yields one record per CDR3 protein. The table records over 550,000 distinct CDR3 sequences, approximately 15% of them present only once. This CDR3 has 15 residues. Looked up from germline, CDR1 is LNHDA and CDR2 is SQIVND (reference sequence). With 5 bases clipped from V and 8 bases from J, the junction kept 10 bases outside the gene matches.

Material for sequencing was blood. V and J are TRBV19 and TRBJ2-1; 9 positions match TRBD1. The sequence was collected from a woman aged 18-29 years with Graves' hyperthyroidism. The CDR3 sequence is CASSAEGDRADEQFF. The CDR3, as DNA: TGTGCCAGTAGTGCAGAGGGGGACAGGGCCGATGAGCAGTTCTTC.